The 13 T cell receptor beta chains below were found in one sample sequenced in a study of Tregs in tolerant kidney transplant recipients. Clones were sequenced by immunoSEQ multiplex PCR, and TCRdb holds only the in-frame ones, with some missing. The sample holds some 64,000 clones; 98% are singletons and the top ten take 0.34%. The sample consisted of Tregs from blood, taken before the transplant. These receptors all come from a human donor who received a combined kidney and bone marrow transplant.

This chain uses TRBV6-5 with TRBJ2-1; 8 bases fit TRBD2. The V gene's germline CDR1 is MNHEY and CDR2 SVGAGI. The CDR3 length is 15 residues. Trimming cost V 4 bases and J 6 bases; bases outside gene matches: 8. CDR3: CASSSRSGSFNEQFF. CDR3 in DNA: TGTGCCAGCAGTTCTCGAAGCGGGAGCTTCAATGAGCAGTTCTTC.

The chain uses TRBV4-1 and TRBJ2-2, with 12 bases fitting TRBD2. J lost 4 bases, V lost 0 bases, and 6 bases had no gene match. Germline V CDR1 and CDR2: MGHRA, YSYEKL. The CDR3 has 18 amino acids. The CDR3 DNA reads TGCGCCAGCAGCCAAGATATAGGACTAGCGGGATCCACCGGGGAGCTGTTTTTT. It translates to CASSQDIGLAGSTGELFF.

The chain is built from TRBV25-1 and TRBJ2-1; maybe TRBD1 (5 bases). The CDR3 spans 17 residues. Trimming removed 1 base at V and 0 bases at J, with 13 bases between. Per the germline V gene, CDR1 is MGHDK and CDR2 is SYGVNS. This chain's CDR3 is CASSESGLQSSYNEQFF. CDR3 nucleotide sequence: TGTGCCAGCAGTGAATCAGGGCTCCAAAGCTCCTACAATGAGCAGTTCTTC.

The chain is built from TRBV27 and TRBJ1-2; D is perhaps TRBD1 (6 bases). Trimming stripped 8 bases from V and 8 bases from J, with 24 bases between. Germline CDR1 MNHEY, CDR2 SMNVEV (reference sequence). CDR3 length: 15 residues. CDR3 nucleotides: TGTGCCAGCGGCTACGAAAAACAGGGAATTGGAGGCTACACCTTC. It translates to CASGYEKQGIGGYTF.

J is TRBJ2-7 and V is TRBV6-1; 8 nucleotides line up with TRBD2. This CDR3 comprises 14 residues. CDR1 MNHNS and CDR2 SASEGT come from the germline V gene. The J segment lost 6 bases and the V segment lost 4 bases, leaving 8 bases of the junction unmatched. The CDR3 reads CASSVRAGGGEQYF. CDR3 nucleotide sequence: TGTGCCAGCAGTGTACGCGCGGGAGGCGGCGAGCAGTACTTC.

The CDR3 loop reads CASSIQGLSGNTIYF. The CDR3 bases are TGTGCCAGTAGTATTCAGGGACTCTCTGGAAACACCATATATTTT. V is TRBV19 and J is TRBJ1-3; weak D call: TRBD1 (5 bases). The germline V and J ends were trimmed by 3 bases and 0 bases, with 9 bases remaining between them. The CDR3 loop spans 15 amino acids. Per germline, CDR1 LNHDA and CDR2 SQIVND (reference sequence).

The rearrangement joins TRBV30 to TRBJ2-1, with 7 bases identical to TRBD1. Looked up from germline, CDR1 is GTSNPN and CDR2 is SVGIG (reference sequence). J gave up 6 bases and V 4 bases, and 9 bases lay outside the gene matches. The CDR3 spans 14 residues. The CDR3 reads CAWTGIDRVNEQFF. The CDR3 nucleotides read TGTGCCTGGACTGGCATAGACAGGGTCAATGAGCAGTTCTTC. Full variable domain (missing parts from reference TRBV30 and TRBJ2-1): SQTIHQWPATLVQPVGSPLSLECTVEGTSNPNLYWYRQAAGRGLQLLFYSVGIGQISSEVPQNLSASRPQDRQFILSSKKLLLSDSGFYLCAWTGIDRVNEQFFGPGTRLTVL.

The V and J genes are TRBV5-5 and TRBJ1-2; D possibly corresponds to TRBD1 (6 bases). The CDR3 is made up of 14 amino acids. The germline V gene has CDR1 SGHKS and CDR2 YYEKEE (reference sequence). Trimming removed 5 bases from V and 3 bases from J, with 14 bases in between. CDR3 nucleotides: TGTGCCAGCAGACCAGGGGTTATCGACTATGGCTACACCTTC. Protein: CASRPGVIDYGYTF.

The rearrangement uses TRBV11-2 and TRBJ2-5; 7 bases are a match to TRBD2. Germline assignment: CDR1 SGHAT and CDR2 FQNNGV. The length of the CDR3 is 13 residues. After removal of 3 bases from V and 12 bases from J, the junction contained 10 bases not matched to a gene. The CDR3 sequence: CASSFPGGLIKYF. The CDR3 DNA follows: TGTGCCAGCAGCTTTCCGGGGGGTCTAATCAAGTACTTC.

This chain connects TRBV27 to TRBJ2-2; perhaps TRBD1 as D (6 bases). The V and J ends lost 3 bases and 3 bases respectively, with 8 bases between them. CDR3 length: 14 amino acids. Germline values: CDR1 MNHEY, CDR2 SMNVEV (reference sequence). The CDR3 here is CASSLGHYTGELFF. The CDR3, as DNA: TGTGCCAGCAGTTTGGGACATTACACCGGGGAGCTGTTTTTT.

The V call is TRBV2, the J call TRBJ1-2, with TRBD1 matching over 9 bases. The CDR3 has 16 residues. The J segment lost 8 bases and the V segment lost 4 bases, leaving 14 bases of the junction unmatched. Germline CDR1 and CDR2: SNHLY and FYNNEI. The CDR3 coding sequence is TGTGCCAGCAGTGGGGTACGGTTGGACAGGGGACGGGGCTACACCTTC. Residues: CASSGVRLDRGRGYTF.

V and J are TRBV6-5 and TRBJ1-2; TRBD1 matches 9 bases. This CDR3 spans 16 amino acids. V dropped 2 bases and J dropped 4; count of bases not matched to a gene: 8. Germline values: CDR1 MNHEY, CDR2 SVGAGI. CDR3 coding DNA: TGTGCCAGCAGTTACCTGGGACAGGGTGACATCTATGGCTACACCTTC. It yields the protein CASSYLGQGDIYGYTF.

This chain uses TRBV29-1 with TRBJ2-3; D perhaps matches TRBD2 (5 bases). The CDR3 contains 13 residues. In germline, CDR1 is SQVTM, CDR2 ANQGSEA. V lost 3 bases to trimming and J lost 5 bases, with 12 bases between them. CDR3 protein: CSVDGEGLDTQYF. CDR3 DNA sequence: TGCAGCGTTGATGGTGAGGGTTTAGATACGCAGTATTTT.